This TCR beta chain was captured in a study of T cell responses to AZD1222 COVID-19 vaccine. V dropped 6 bases and J dropped 6; count of bases not matched to a gene: 9. This CDR3 is 15 amino acids long. Germline assignment: CDR1 SQVTM and CDR2 ANQGSEA. Measured with immunoSEQ multiplex PCR; TCRdb has only the in-frame clones, and not every one. The table lists about 89,000 clones, about 93% of them singletons. The input for sequencing was peripheral blood, taken 28 days after the second AZD1222 dose. The source is an adult who received the AZD1222 COVID-19 vaccine. The genes are TRBV29-1 and TRBJ2-1; 12 nucleotides line up with TRBD1. The CDR3 DNA reads as TGCAGCGTGGGACAGGGGGCGTCTGTGACCAATGAGCAGTTCTTC. The encoded protein is CSVGQGASVTNEQFF.